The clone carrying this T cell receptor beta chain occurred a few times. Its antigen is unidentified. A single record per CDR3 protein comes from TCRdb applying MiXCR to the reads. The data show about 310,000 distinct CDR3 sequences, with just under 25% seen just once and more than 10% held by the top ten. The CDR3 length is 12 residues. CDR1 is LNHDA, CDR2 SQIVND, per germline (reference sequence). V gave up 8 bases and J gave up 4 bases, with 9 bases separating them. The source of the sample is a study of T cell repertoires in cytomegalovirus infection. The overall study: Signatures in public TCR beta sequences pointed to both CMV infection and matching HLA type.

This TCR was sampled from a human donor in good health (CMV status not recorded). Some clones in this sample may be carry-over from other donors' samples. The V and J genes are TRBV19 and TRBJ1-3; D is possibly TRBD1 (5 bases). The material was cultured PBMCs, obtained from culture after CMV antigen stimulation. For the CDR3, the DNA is TGTGCCAGTGGACAAGCCGGAAACACCATATATTTT. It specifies CASGQAGNTIYF. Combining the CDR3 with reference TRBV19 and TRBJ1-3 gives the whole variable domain DGGITQSPKYLFRKEGQNVTLSCEQNLNHDAMYWYRQDPGQGLRLIYYSQIVNDFQKGDIAEGYSVSREKKESFPLTVTSAQKNPTAFYLCASGQAGNTIYFGEGSWLTVV.